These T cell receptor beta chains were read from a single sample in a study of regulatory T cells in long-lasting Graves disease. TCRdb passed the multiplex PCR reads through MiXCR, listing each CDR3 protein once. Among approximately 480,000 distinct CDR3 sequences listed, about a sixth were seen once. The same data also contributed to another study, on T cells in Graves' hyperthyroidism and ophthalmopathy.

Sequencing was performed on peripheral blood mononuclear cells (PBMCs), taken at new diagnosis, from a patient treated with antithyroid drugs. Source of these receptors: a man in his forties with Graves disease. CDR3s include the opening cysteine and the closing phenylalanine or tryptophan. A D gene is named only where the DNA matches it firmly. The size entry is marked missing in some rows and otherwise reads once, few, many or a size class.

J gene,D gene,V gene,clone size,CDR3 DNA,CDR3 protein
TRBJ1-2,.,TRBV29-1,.,TGCAGCGGGCAGGGAGACAGCTACACCTTC,CSGQGDSYTF
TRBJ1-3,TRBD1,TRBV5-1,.,TGCGCCAGCAGCTCGATTTCAGGGGGCGCGGGAAACACCATATATTTT,CASSSISGGAGNTIYF
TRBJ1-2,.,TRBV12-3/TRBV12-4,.,TGTGCCAGCAGTTTCCGGGGGAACTATGGCTACACCTTC,CASSFRGNYGYTF
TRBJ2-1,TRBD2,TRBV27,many,TGTGCCAGCAGTGCACTAGCGGGAGTCGGGGAGCAGTTCTTC,CASSALAGVGEQFF
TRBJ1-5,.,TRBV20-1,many,TGCAGTGCTAGTCAAGGGAGAGATCAGCCCCAGCATTTT,CSASQGRDQPQHF
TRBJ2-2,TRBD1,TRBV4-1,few,TGCGCCAGCAGCCAAGCGGGACAGGGCACCGGGGAGCTGTTTTTT,CASSQAGQGTGELFF
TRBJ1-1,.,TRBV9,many,TGTGCCAGCAGCGTCTCGGACGAGGGCACTGAAGCTTTCTTT,CASSVSDEGTEAFF
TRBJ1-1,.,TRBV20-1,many,TGCAGTGCGACCGACAGGTTGAGCACTGAAGCTTTCTTT,CSATDRLSTEAFF
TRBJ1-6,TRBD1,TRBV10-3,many,TGTGCCATCAGTGTGGACAGGCGGGGTTCACCCCTCCACTTT,CAISVDRRGSPLHF
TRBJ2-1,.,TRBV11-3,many,TGTGCCAGCAGCTTAATGGCGGGGAGCTCCTACAATGAGCAGTTCTTC,CASSLMAGSSYNEQFF
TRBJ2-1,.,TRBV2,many,TGTGCCAGCAGACAAACTAGCCGCGACACCTACAATGAGCAGTTCTTC,CASRQTSRDTYNEQFF
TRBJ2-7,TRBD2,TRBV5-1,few,TGCGCCAGCTACTATGGGACTAGCGGATCCTACGAGCAGTACTTC,CASYYGTSGSYEQYF
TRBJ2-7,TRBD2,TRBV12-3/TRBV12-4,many,TGTGCCAGCAGCCGGACTAGCGGGAGGTCGAGGTGGGAGCAGTACTTC,CASSRTSGRSRWEQYF
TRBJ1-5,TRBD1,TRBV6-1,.,TGTGCCAGCAGTGGAAGGACAGGGATTAATCAGCCCCAGCATTTT,CASSGRTGINQPQHF
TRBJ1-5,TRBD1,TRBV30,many,TGTGCCTGGAGTGTACGTTTGGGGACAGGAGACAATCAGCCCCAGCATTTT,CAWSVRLGTGDNQPQHF
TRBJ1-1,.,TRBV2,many,TGTGCCAGCAGTGGCTCAGTTTCTGAAGCTTTCTTT,CASSGSVSEAFF
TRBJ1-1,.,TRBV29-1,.,TGCAGCGTTGGACGGAGAAACACTGAAGCTTTCTTT,CSVGRRNTEAFF
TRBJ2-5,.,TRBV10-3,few,TGTGCCATCAGTGGAGGAACTAGCAGCTTAGAGACCCAGTACTTC,CAISGGTSSLETQYF
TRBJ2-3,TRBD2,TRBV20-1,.,TGCAGTGCCACTACGTCTACTAGCGGGAGTATAAATACGCAGTATTTT,CSATTSTSGSINTQYF
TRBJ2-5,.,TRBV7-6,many,TGTGCCAGCAGCTTAATAACGGCAGAGACCCAGTACTTC,CASSLITAETQYF
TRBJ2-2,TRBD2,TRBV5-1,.,TGCGCCAGCAGCTTGGCCTCGGCGACTAGCGGGAGTTACTTGCTGTTTTTT,CASSLASATSGSYLLFF
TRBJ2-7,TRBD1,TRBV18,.,TGTGCCAGCTCACCCGGGACAGGGGTCGCCGAGCAGTACTTC,CASSPGTGVAEQYF
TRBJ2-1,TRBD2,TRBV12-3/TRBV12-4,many,TGTGCCAGCAGTTTTGGTCGAGGACTAGAGATCTCCTACAATGAGCAGTTCTTC,CASSFGRGLEISYNEQFF
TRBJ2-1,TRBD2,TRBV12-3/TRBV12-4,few,TGTGCCAGCAGGGAGCGGGGTTACAATGAGCAGTTCTTC,CASRERGYNEQFF
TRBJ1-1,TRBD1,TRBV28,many,TGTGCCAGCAGTGACAGGGGGAACACTGAAGCTTTCTTT,CASSDRGNTEAFF
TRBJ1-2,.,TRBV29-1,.,TGCAGCCTCCGGGTAGGCGACTATGGCTACACCTTC,CSLRVGDYGYTF
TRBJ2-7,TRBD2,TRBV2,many,TGTGCCAGCAGTGAGCGGGAGCGAGGCGAGCAGTACTTC,CASSERERGEQYF
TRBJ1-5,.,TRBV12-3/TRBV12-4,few,TGTGCCGTTTCTCCTAGGGGAAATCAGCCCCAGCATTTT,CAVSPRGNQPQHF
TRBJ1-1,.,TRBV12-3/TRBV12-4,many,TGTGCCAGCAGTCTCCCCAGGCGGGGGCGGAACACTGAAGCTTTCTTT,CASSLPRRGRNTEAFF
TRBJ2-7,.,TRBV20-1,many,TGCAGTGCTAGAGGGGCCCAAAGGGGGGGGAATTACGAGCAGTACTTC,CSARGAQRGGNYEQYF
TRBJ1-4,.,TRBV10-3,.,TGTGCCATCAGTGGGGATCTGTGGAAAAAACTGTTTTTT,CAISGDLWKKLFF
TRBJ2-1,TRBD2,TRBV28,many,TGTGCCAGCAGAACGGGAGGCTCCTACAATGAGCAGTTCTTC,CASRTGGSYNEQFF
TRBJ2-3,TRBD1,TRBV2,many,TGTGCCAGCAGTTCCGGGACAGCCCGTTCCGATACGCAGTATTTT,CASSSGTARSDTQYF
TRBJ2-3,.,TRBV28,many,TGTGCCAGCAGCCGAACTACAGGGGAGGTTAATACGCAGTATTTT,CASSRTTGEVNTQYF
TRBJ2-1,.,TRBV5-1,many,TGCGCCAGCAGTAATCCGAGCTCCTACAATGAGCAGTTCTTC,CASSNPSSYNEQFF
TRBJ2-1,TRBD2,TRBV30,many,TGTGCCTGGAGCCTAGCGGGAGTCCATGAGCAGTTCTTC,CAWSLAGVHEQFF
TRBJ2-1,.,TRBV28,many,TGTGCCAGCAGCTACTTAGGGCCTACCAGAGTCAATGAGCAGTTCTTC,CASSYLGPTRVNEQFF
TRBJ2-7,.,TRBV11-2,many,TGTGCCAGCAGCTTACTGACCAGAGCCTACGAGCAGTACTTC,CASSLLTRAYEQYF
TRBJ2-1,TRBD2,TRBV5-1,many,TGCGCCAGCAGCTTGGACAGCGGGAGAATGGCGTCCTACAATGAGCAGTTCTTC,CASSLDSGRMASYNEQFF
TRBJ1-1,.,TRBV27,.,TGTGCCAGCAGCTACTCTACATTGGGACAGAACACTGAAGCTTTCTTT,CASSYSTLGQNTEAFF
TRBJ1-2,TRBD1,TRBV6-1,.,TGTGCCAGCAGGGACAGGGGGAACTATGGCTACACCTTC,CASRDRGNYGYTF
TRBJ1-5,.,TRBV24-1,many,TGTGCCACCAGTGGTGGCAGCGACAATCAGCCCCAGCATTTT,CATSGGSDNQPQHF